This is a list of T cell receptor beta chains from one sample in a study of CD8+ T cells in alopecia areata. The table came from immunoSEQ multiplex PCR; TCRdb's copy has only in-frame clones and leaves some out. Among over 120,000 clones listed, roughly three fifths were seen once. The input for sequencing was CD4+ T cells sorted from blood, taken at week 0. Receptors originate from a human donor with alopecia areata. CDR3s include the opening cysteine and the closing phenylalanine or tryptophan. D genes are given only for firm matches. Expanded clones get a size class; other rows say once, few or many, or leave the size out.

NA,TRBV18,NA,TRBJ1-2,TGTGCCAGCTCACCAGGGGGAGTTAACTATGGCTACACCTTC,CASSPGGVNYGYTF
many,TRBV19,NA,TRBJ2-5,TGTGCCAGCAGACAGGCGGGTGAAACCCAGTACTTC,CASRQAGETQYF
NA,TRBV10-2,TRBD1,TRBJ1-5,TGCGCCAGCCGTACAGGGGCTACTGGCAATCAGCCCCAGCATTTT,CASRTGATGNQPQHF
NA,TRBV15,TRBD1,TRBJ2-7,TGTGCCACCAGCAGAGGAGAGGCTTGGACAGGGGCCCTAAGCTCCTACGAGCAGTACTTC,CATSRGEAWTGALSSYEQYF
NA,TRBV7-4,NA,TRBJ1-5,TGTGCCAGCAGCTTAAGTCAGGGTGGCAATCAGCCCCAGCATTTT,CASSLSQGGNQPQHF
NA,TRBV9,TRBD1,TRBJ1-1,TGTGCCAGCAGCCCGAGGACAGGGATCCCTGAAGCTTTCTTT,CASSPRTGIPEAFF
NA,TRBV7-2,NA,TRBJ2-5,TGTGCCAGCAGCTTCCGGGGGACCCAGTACTTC,CASSFRGTQYF
NA,TRBV6-5,TRBD1,TRBJ1-2,TGTGCCAGCAGTTCCGGGACAGGGGCATCTGGCTACACCTTC,CASSSGTGASGYTF
few,TRBV11-1,NA,TRBJ2-3,TGTGCCAGCAGCTCTCAGTTCCAGTTTGTCAGGGTTACGACAGATACGCAGTATTTT,CASSSQFQFVRVTTDTQYF
NA,TRBV29-1,TRBD1,TRBJ1-1,TGCAGCGTCAGGGGGCAGGGGGTCCCCATGAACACTGAAGCTTTCTTT,CSVRGQGVPMNTEAFF
NA,TRBV27,NA,TRBJ1-2,TGTGCCAGCAGTTTCCGGGCGTTCAGGGATGGCTACACCTTC,CASSFRAFRDGYTF
NA,TRBV5-4,TRBD1,TRBJ1-2,TGTGCCAGCAGCTTGGAGGGGGCCTTTAACTATGGCTACACCTTC,CASSLEGAFNYGYTF
NA,TRBV29-1,TRBD2,TRBJ2-3,TGCAGCGTCCGGAAACTAGCGGAGGCGCAGTATTTT,CSVRKLAEAQYF
few,TRBV27,NA,TRBJ1-6,TGTGCCAGCAGCCCTCTACGGCCCGGAGCACCCCTCCACTTT,CASSPLRPGAPLHF
NA,TRBV27,NA,TRBJ2-2,TGTGCCAGCAGGGGGGCTGTAACCGGGGAGCTGTTTTTT,CASRGAVTGELFF
NA,TRBV25-1,NA,TRBJ1-2,TGTGCCAGCAGTGAATCTCTCCGGAGCTATGGCTACACCTTC,CASSESLRSYGYTF
NA,TRBV18,NA,TRBJ1-5,TGTGCCAGCTCACCAAACAATCATCAGCCCCAGCATTTT,CASSPNNHQPQHF
NA,TRBV4-1,NA,TRBJ2-2,TGCGCCAGCAGCCAATATCTACTCACCGGGGAGCTGTTTTTT,CASSQYLLTGELFF
NA,TRBV5-1,NA,TRBJ2-5,TGCGCCAGCAGCTCGGGTGGGGGTCAAGAGACCCAGTACTTC,CASSSGGGQETQYF
few,TRBV7-6,NA,TRBJ1-5,TGTGCCAGCAGCTTAGGGACAGACTCCAATCAGCCCCAGCATTTT,CASSLGTDSNQPQHF
once,TRBV10-3,NA,TRBJ1-2,TGTGCCATCATGGGGGGTTATGGCTACACCTTC,CAIMGGYGYTF
NA,TRBV29-1,TRBD1,TRBJ2-2,TGCAGCGCCCAGGGGGCAACCGGGGAGCTGTTTTTT,CSAQGATGELFF
NA,TRBV4-2,TRBD1,TRBJ1-2,TGTGCCAGCAGCCAGACCGGGACAGGGAATTCACTCGGCTACACCTTC,CASSQTGTGNSLGYTF
few,TRBV7-2,NA,TRBJ2-2,TGTGCCAGCAGCTTAAAGGGAGTCGGCGGGGAGCTGTTTTTT,CASSLKGVGGELFF
NA,TRBV30,TRBD2,TRBJ2-1,TGTGCCTGGAGGGGACGGGGGGGCCTCAATGAGCAGTTCTTC,CAWRGRGGLNEQFF
NA,TRBV5-1,TRBD1,TRBJ2-3,TGCGCCAGCAGCGCCGGGACAGGGGCAGATACGCAGTATTTT,CASSAGTGADTQYF
NA,TRBV30,NA,TRBJ2-7,TGTGCCTGGAGTAGGGGGACATACGAGCAGTACTTC,CAWSRGTYEQYF
NA,TRBV4-3,NA,TRBJ2-7,TGCGCCAGCAGCCAAGGACCGGGCCACCTGGGAGAGCAGTACTTC,CASSQGPGHLGEQYF
once,TRBV7-3,TRBD1,TRBJ2-7,TGTGCCAGCAGCCCTGGACAGGGGCTCTCCTACGAGCAGTACTTC,CASSPGQGLSYEQYF
NA,TRBV15,TRBD1,TRBJ1-2,TGTGCCACCAGCCCCGGGGACAGGGGCCTTCTGGGGGGCTACACCTTC,CATSPGDRGLLGGYTF
NA,TRBV29-1,TRBD1,TRBJ1-1,TGCAGCGGAACGACAGGGAGGACTGAAGCTTTCTTT,CSGTTGRTEAFF
NA,TRBV20-1,NA,TRBJ1-1,TGCAGTGCGCCCAGGACATCCTTT,CSAPRTSF
NA,TRBV6-4,NA,TRBJ2-3,TGTGCCAGCAGTGGGGCAAGCACAGATACGCAGTATTTT,CASSGASTDTQYF
NA,TRBV30,NA,TRBJ2-2,TGTGCCTGGAGTCCTCAGGGTGCAGGGGAGCTGTTTTTT,CAWSPQGAGELFF
few,TRBV27,TRBD1,TRBJ2-4,TGTGCCAGCAGTCAATACAGGGGGGTCCGTGCCAAAAACATTCAGTACTTC,CASSQYRGVRAKNIQYF
many,TRBV5-1,TRBD1,TRBJ2-6,TGCGCCAGCAGCACCGGACAGGGGGCTGCAGGGGCCAACGTCCTGACTTTC,CASSTGQGAAGANVLTF
NA,TRBV29-1,NA,TRBJ1-5,TGCAGCGTTGAAGACAGTAGCAATCAGCCCCAGCATTTT,CSVEDSSNQPQHF
once,TRBV29-1,NA,TRBJ2-5,TGCAGCGTTGACTCACAACAAGAGACCCAGTACTTC,CSVDSQQETQYF
NA,TRBV7-2,NA,TRBJ1-2,TGTGCCAGCAGCCGGAACCAGGGATCCAGTGGCTACACCTTC,CASSRNQGSSGYTF
NA,TRBV7-9,NA,TRBJ2-3,TGTGCCAGCAGCTTCCCGCCTCGCGGTATCCGGGGTTATACGCAGTATTTT,CASSFPPRGIRGYTQYF
few,TRBV30,NA,TRBJ1-5,TGTGCCTGGAGTGTACTAAACGGCAATCAGCCCCAGCATTTT,CAWSVLNGNQPQHF
few,TRBV4-2,NA,TRBJ2-1,TGTGCCAGCAGCCAAGTGGGGCCAGGGATGGATGAGCAGTTCTTC,CASSQVGPGMDEQFF
NA,TRBV30,NA,TRBJ2-2,TGTGCCTGGAGCCCCAACCTTTTCGCCGGGGAGCTGTTTTTT,CAWSPNLFAGELFF